This passage covers 8 T cell receptor beta chains from one sample sequenced in a study of response to subunit inactivated influenza vaccine. TCRdb itself ran the RT-PCR reads through MiXCR, one entry per CDR3 protein. The table includes a few hundred thousand distinct CDR3 sequences, roughly 12% detected once. The same data also contributed to another study, on T cells expressing NK-cell markers. That work adds: The authors made TCR beta cDNA libraries by 5'RACE template switching. This switching added a universal primer site and UMIs.

Sequenced here: PBMCs from blood, sampled on the day of vaccination. These receptors were obtained from a man aged 45-65 years who received an inactivated influenza vaccine.

This clonotype appeared many times. The chain employs TRBV7-6 and TRBJ2-1, with D hard to call. The CDR3 contains 15 residues. The germline CDR1 and CDR2 sequences are SGHVS and FNYEAQ. Trimming pared 1 base from V and 3 bases from J, leaving 10 bases between. The CDR3 reads CASSLDGQNYNEQFF. Here the CDR3 DNA reads TGTGCCAGCAGCTTAGATGGTCAGAACTACAATGAGCAGTTCTTC.

The table lists this clonotype with a few counts. The chain joins TRBV27 to TRBJ2-2, with 8 bases matching TRBD2. The CDR3 spans 15 residues. The V gene's germline CDR1 is MNHEY and CDR2 SMNVEV (reference sequence). V dropped 1 base and J dropped 3; count of bases not matched to a gene: 1. The CDR3 protein is CASSLLLADTGELFF. In DNA form, the CDR3 reads TGTGCCAGCAGTTTATTACTAGCGGACACCGGGGAGCTGTTTTTT.

This clonotype was recorded a few times. V gene TRBV9 combines with J gene TRBJ1-4, with D uncertain. This CDR3 contains 14 residues. Germline lookup yields CDR1 SGDLS and CDR2 YYNGEE. Trimming removed 2 bases from V and 4 bases from J, with 9 bases in between. CDR3 DNA: TGTGCCAGCAGCGTCGCAAGTGTTAATGAAAAACTGTTTTTT. It codes for CASSVASVNEKLFF.

In this sample, this clonotype turned up many times. The chain joins TRBV20-1 to TRBJ2-4; D not certain. There are 15 residues in the CDR3. V was shortened by 0 bases and J by 0 bases, with 9 bases between the two germline ends. Germline assignment: CDR1 DFQATT and CDR2 SNEGSKA (reference sequence). The CDR3 DNA is TGCAGTGCTAGAGATCTGCGGCTAGCCAAAAACATTCAGTACTTC. Translation: CSARDLRLAKNIQYF.

This clonotype has at least ten counts. The gene calls are TRBV7-8 and TRBJ1-3; TRBD1 might be the D (5 bases). The CDR3 covers 14 residues. Germline V gene lookup returns CDR1 SGHVS and CDR2 FQNEAQ. The V end lost 5 bases, the J end lost 0 bases, and 8 bases lay between the germline ends. This CDR3 is CASSPQGSGNTIYF. In nucleotides, the CDR3 is TGTGCCAGCAGCCCCCAGGGCTCTGGAAACACCATATATTTT.

This clonotype was recorded a few times. V usage is TRBV5-5 and J usage is TRBJ1-1, with D perhaps matching TRBD1 (5 bases). CDR1 is SGHKS, CDR2 YYEKEE, per germline (reference sequence). Trimming took off 4 bases at V and 1 base at J, with 11 bases between the two ends. The CDR3 runs 14 residues. CDR3 nucleotides: TGTGCCAGCAGCCGGGACGGGGGGAACACTGAAGCTTTCTTT. The encoded protein is CASSRDGGNTEAFF.

This clonotype was detected only a few times. The V and J genes are TRBV20-1 and TRBJ1-5; the D gene is possibly TRBD1 (6 bases). The CDR3 is 12 amino acids. The V gene's germline CDR1 is DFQATT and CDR2 SNEGSKA (reference sequence). CDR3 DNA sequence: TGCAGCCAAAGATCAGGGGATCAGCCCCAGCATTTT. It encodes CSQRSGDQPQHF.

The rearrangement uses TRBV20-1 and TRBJ2-7; possible D gene TRBD2, 7 bases. Trimming pared 1 base from V and 3 bases from J, leaving 13 bases between. Germline V gene data show CDR1 as DFQATT and CDR2 as SNEGSKA (reference sequence). The CDR3 runs 14 residues. The CDR3 region has the DNA TGCAGTGCTAGAGTAAGGGGAGGGGGCTACGAGCAGTACTTC. Its protein is CSARVRGGGYEQYF.